The next 8 T cell receptor beta chains were all read from a single sample in a study of blood T cells in healthy people across ages. With a J-beta primer mix and a sample-barcoded 5' primer, a second PCR ran about 6 to 11 cycles. MiXCR, run by TCRdb on the 5' RACE reads, gives a single entry per CDR3 protein. The sample comprises about 1.6 million distinct CDR3 sequences, about 32% of which are singletons, and around 11% rests with the top ten. The sequencing sample was made of blood. The receptors derive from a woman aged 25 to 45 in good health.

The chain is built from TRBV6-2 or TRBV6-3 and TRBJ2-7, with 11 bases aligning to TRBD2. V shed 9 bases, J shed 2 bases, and the junction held 6 bases outside the gene matches. The CDR3 is 14 amino acids. The germline CDR1 and CDR2 sequences are MNHEY and SVGEGT. The CDR3 loop is CASASGGITYEQYF. The DNA of the CDR3 is TGTGCCAGTGCTAGCGGGGGGATTACCTACGAGCAGTACTTC.

This chain joins TRBV28 and TRBJ1-4; D is ambiguous. From germline, CDR1 is MDHEN and CDR2 SYDVKM. This CDR3 comprises 13 residues. The V end lost 6 bases, the J end lost 8 bases, and 13 bases lay between the germline ends. CDR3 protein: CASRVGIGEKLFF. CDR3 nucleotide sequence: TGTGCCAGCAGGGTTGGTATTGGGGAAAAACTGTTTTTT.

The V and J genes are TRBV9 and TRBJ2-5, with TRBD2 matching 9 bases. Germline V gives CDR1 SGDLS, CDR2 YYNGEE. V shed 0 bases and J 11 bases; nucleotides not matched to a gene: 17. The CDR3 spans 17 residues. CDR3 bases: TGTGCCAGCAGCGTAGGGCTAGCGGGGATCCCCCCATACAAGCAGTACTTC. This sequence encodes CASSVGLAGIPPYKQYF.

The genes are TRBV20-1 and TRBJ2-1, with D perhaps TRBD2 (6 bases). V lost 3 bases, J lost 2 bases, and 8 bases lay in between. CDR1 is DFQATT, CDR2 SNEGSKA, per germline (reference sequence). The CDR3 totals 13 residues. The CDR3 DNA reads TGCAGTGCTAGTCGACTAGCCTACAATGAGCAGTTCTTC. Its protein product is CSASRLAYNEQFF.

The chain has TRBV7-9 and TRBJ2-1; 11 bases line up with TRBD2. V trimming: 3 bases; J trimming: 7 bases; junction bases outside the gene matches: 5. Per germline, CDR1 SEHNR and CDR2 FQNEAQ (reference sequence). This CDR3 is built from 15 residues. The chain's CDR3 is CASSFTSGSSNEQFF. As DNA, the CDR3 is TGTGCCAGCAGCTTTACTAGCGGGAGCTCTAATGAGCAGTTCTTC.

A note on this clonotype: Germline is not matched at one junction end, which may reflect a read error. The rearrangement uses TRBV29-1 and TRBJ2-5; 11 nucleotides line up with TRBD2. The CDR3 runs 21 residues. Looked up from germline, CDR1 is SQVTM and CDR2 is ANQGSEA. For the CDR3, the DNA is TGCAGCGTTGAAGAAAGGTCGGGTACTAGCGGGAGCGTTCCCAGCAAGGAGACCCGGTACTTC. It specifies CSVEERSGTSGSVPSKETRYF.

The V gene is TRBV7-2, the J gene TRBJ2-2, with D perhaps matching TRBD1 or TRBD2 (6 bases each). Germline V CDR1 and CDR2: SGHTA, FQGNSA. The CDR3 contains 15 residues. Trimming left V 6 bases short and J 3 bases short, with 14 bases between. As DNA, the CDR3 is TGTGCCAGCAGTATACAGGGAGGAGACACCGGGGAGCTGTTTTTT. It encodes CASSIQGGDTGELFF.

This clonotype was recorded many times. The chain carries TRBV2 and TRBJ2-7, with 12 nucleotides matching TRBD2. V gave up 1 base and J gave up 2 bases; unmatched junction bases: 0. CDR1 is SNHLY, CDR2 FYNNEI, per germline. The CDR3 loop spans 15 amino acids. CDR3 in amino acids: CASSEGLAGAYEQYF. The CDR3 nucleotides are TGTGCCAGCAGTGAAGGACTAGCGGGAGCCTACGAGCAGTACTTC.